This T cell receptor beta chain emerged from a study of blood T cells in healthy people across ages. Study-wide findings and caveats: Donor CMV infection status was unknown, possibly confounding age-related changes in expanded clonotypes. Long-lived donors exceeded aged donors in naive CD4+ cells and diversity.

Alongside a J-beta primer mix, a sample-barcoded 5' primer served in a second PCR lasting about 7 to 11 cycles. Every single cDNA molecule received a tag from a template-switch adaptor with 12 random nucleotides. From the 5' RACE reads, TCRdb called clonotypes with MiXCR, one entry per CDR3 protein. The sample includes about a million distinct CDR3 sequences, just over 50% of them seen just once. The germline V and J ends were trimmed by 4 bases and 5 bases, with 18 bases remaining between them. The V gene's germline CDR1 is SGHDT and CDR2 YYEEEE. The CDR3 has 15 amino acids. For this clonotype: Its antigen is undetermined.

This clonotype was obtained from a woman aged 60-70 years in good health. The sample consisted of blood. The V and J genes are TRBV5-6 and TRBJ1-2; TRBD1 might be the D (5 bases). The CDR3 nucleotides are TGTGCCAGCAGCGTCAGTCTCGGGACGGTTTATGGCTACACCTTC. Its protein is CASSVSLGTVYGYTF.